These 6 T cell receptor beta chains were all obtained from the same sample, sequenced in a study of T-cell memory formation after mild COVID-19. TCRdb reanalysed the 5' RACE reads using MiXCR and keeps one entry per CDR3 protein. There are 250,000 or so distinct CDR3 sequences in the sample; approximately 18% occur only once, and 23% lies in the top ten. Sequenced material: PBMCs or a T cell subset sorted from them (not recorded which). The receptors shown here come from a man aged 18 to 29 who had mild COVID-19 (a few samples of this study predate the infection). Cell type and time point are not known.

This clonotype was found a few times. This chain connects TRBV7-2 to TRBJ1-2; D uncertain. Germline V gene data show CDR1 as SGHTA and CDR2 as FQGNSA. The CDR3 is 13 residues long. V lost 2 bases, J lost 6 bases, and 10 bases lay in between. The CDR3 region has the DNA TGTGCCAGCAGCTTAAATACGTTGGATGGCTACACCTTC. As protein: CASSLNTLDGYTF.

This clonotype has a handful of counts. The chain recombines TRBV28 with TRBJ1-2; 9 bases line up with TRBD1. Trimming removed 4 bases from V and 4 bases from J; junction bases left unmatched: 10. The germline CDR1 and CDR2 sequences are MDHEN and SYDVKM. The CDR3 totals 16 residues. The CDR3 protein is CASSSPEGQGSYGYTF. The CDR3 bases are TGTGCCAGCAGTTCTCCGGAAGGACAGGGGAGCTATGGCTACACCTTC.

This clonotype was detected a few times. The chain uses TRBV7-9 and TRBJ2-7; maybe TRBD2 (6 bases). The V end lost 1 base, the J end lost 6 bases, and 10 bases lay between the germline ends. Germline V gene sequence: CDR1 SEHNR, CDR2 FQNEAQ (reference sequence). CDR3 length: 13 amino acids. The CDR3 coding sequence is TGTGCCAGCAGCTTAGACGGGGGAAGCGAGCAGTACGTC. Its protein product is CASSLDGGSEQYV.

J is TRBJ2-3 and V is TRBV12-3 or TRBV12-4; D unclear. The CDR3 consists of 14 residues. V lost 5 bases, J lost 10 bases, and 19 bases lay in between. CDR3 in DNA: TGTGCCAGCAGTCAAGATATCGTCCTTGGGGCGCAGTATTTT. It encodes CASSQDIVLGAQYF.

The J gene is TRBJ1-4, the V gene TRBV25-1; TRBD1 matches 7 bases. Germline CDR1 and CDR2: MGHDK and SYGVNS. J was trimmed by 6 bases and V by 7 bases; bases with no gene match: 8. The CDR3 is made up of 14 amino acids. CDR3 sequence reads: CASKQGTHHEKLFF. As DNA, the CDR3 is TGTGCCAGCAAACAGGGGACACATCATGAAAAACTGTTTTTT.

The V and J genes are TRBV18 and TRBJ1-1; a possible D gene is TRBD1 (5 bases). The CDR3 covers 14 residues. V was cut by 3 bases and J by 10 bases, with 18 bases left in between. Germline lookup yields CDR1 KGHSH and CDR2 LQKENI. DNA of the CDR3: TGTGCCAGCTCACCGTCGGGGCAGTCAAGGGGAGCTTTCTTT. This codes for CASSPSGQSRGAFF.